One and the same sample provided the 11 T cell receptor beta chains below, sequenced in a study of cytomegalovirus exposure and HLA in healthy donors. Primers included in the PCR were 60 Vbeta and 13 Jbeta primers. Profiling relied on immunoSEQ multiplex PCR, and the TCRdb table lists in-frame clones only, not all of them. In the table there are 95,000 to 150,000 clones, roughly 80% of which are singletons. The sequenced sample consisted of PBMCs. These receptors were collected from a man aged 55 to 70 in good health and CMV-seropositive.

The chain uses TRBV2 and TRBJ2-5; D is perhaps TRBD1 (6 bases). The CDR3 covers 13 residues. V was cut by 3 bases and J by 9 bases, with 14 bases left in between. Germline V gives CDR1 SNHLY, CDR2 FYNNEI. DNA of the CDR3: TGTGCCAGCAGTGATTCAGGGGAGCGAGCCCAGTACTTC. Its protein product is CASSDSGERAQYF.

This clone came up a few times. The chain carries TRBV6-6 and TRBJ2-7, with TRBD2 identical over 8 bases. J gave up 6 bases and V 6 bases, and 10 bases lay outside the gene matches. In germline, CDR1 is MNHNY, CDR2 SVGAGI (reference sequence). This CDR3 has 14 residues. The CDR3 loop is CASRRSGGPLEQYF. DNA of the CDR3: TGTGCCAGCAGGAGGTCGGGAGGGCCTCTCGAGCAGTACTTC.

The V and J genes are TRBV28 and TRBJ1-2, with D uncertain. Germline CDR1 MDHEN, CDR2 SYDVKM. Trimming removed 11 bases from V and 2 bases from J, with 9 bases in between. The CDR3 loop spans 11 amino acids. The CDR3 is CAAGRNYGYTF. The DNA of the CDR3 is TGTGCCGCGGGCCGGAACTATGGCTACACCTTC.

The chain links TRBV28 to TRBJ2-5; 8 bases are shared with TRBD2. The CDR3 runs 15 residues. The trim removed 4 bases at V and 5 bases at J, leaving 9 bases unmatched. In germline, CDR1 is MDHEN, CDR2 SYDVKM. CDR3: CASSSPGGVSETQYF. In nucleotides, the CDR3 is TGTGCCAGCAGTTCGCCGGGGGGGGTATCGGAGACCCAGTACTTC.

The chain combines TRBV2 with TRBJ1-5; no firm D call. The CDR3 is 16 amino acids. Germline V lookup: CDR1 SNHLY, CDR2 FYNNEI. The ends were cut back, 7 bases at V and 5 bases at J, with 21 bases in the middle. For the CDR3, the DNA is TGTGCCAGCAATCGAATCGGGGTGGGCGGCTATCAGCCCCAGCATTTT. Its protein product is CASNRIGVGGYQPQHF.

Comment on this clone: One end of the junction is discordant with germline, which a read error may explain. The CDR3 DNA sequence: TGTGCCAGCAGCCCTACTGGGGCCAACGGCCTGACTTTC. Translated, it gives CASSPTGANGLTF. The chain recombines TRBV7-3 with TRBJ2-6; TRBD1 might be the D (5 bases). This CDR3 region has 13 residues. Looked up from germline, CDR1 is SGHTA and CDR2 is FQGTGA. Full variable domain (rest looked up from reference TRBV7-3 and TRBJ2-6): GAGVSQTPSNKVTEKGKYVELRCDPISGHTALYWYRQSLGQGPEFLIYFQGTGAADDSGLPNDRFFAVRPEGSVSTLKIQRTERGDSAVYLCASSPTGANGLTFGAGSRLTVL.

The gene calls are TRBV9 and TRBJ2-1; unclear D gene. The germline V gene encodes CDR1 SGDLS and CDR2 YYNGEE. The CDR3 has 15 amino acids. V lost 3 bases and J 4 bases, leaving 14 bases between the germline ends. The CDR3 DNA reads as TGTGCCAGCAGCGCCGGAGCCCGGGTTTACAATGAGCAGTTCTTC. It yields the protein CASSAGARVYNEQFF.

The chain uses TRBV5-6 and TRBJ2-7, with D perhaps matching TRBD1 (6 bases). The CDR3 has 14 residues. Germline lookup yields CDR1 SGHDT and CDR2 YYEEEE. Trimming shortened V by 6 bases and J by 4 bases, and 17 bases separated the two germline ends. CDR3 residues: CASTKSTGRYEQYF. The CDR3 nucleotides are TGTGCCAGCACCAAAAGTACAGGGAGATACGAGCAGTACTTC.

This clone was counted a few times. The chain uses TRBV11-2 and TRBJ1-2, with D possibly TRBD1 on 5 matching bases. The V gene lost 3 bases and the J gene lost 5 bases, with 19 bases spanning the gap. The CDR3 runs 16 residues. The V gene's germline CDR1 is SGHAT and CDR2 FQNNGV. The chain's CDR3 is CASSFDGGTGAYGYTF. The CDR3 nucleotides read TGTGCCAGCAGCTTTGACGGGGGGACGGGTGCGTATGGCTACACCTTC. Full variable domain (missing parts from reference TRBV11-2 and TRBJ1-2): EAGVAQSPRYKIIEKRQSVAFWCNPISGHATLYWYQQILGQGPKLLIQFQNNGVVDDSQLPKDRFSAERLKGVDSTLKIQPAKLEDSAVYLCASSFDGGTGAYGYTFGSGTRLTVV.

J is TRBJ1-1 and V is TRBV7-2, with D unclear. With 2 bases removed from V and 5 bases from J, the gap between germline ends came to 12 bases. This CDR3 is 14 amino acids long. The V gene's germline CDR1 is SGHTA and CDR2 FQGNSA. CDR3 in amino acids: CASSLHQRRTEAFF. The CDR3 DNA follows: TGTGCCAGCAGCTTACATCAACGGCGGACTGAAGCTTTCTTT. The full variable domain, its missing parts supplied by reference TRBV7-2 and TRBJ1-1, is GAGVSQSPSNKVTEKGKDVELRCDPISGHTALYWYRQSLGQGLEFLIYFQGNSAPDKSGLPSDRFSAERTGGSVSTLTIQRTQQEDSAVYLCASSLHQRRTEAFFGQGTRLTVV.

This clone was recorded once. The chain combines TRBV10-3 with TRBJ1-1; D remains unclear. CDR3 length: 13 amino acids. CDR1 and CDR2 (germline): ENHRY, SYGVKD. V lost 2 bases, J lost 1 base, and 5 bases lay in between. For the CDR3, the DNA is TGTGCCATCAGTGAGACACCGAACACTGAAGCTTTCTTT. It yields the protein CAISETPNTEAFF.